This T cell receptor (beta chain) emerged from a study of blood T cell repertoires in COVID-19. Study information: Collection of acute and convalescent COVID-19 samples took place in the United States, Italy and Spain. T cells, B-cell-depleted T cells, or PBMCs supplied cDNA or gDNA.

In the authors' methods: Scientists estimated how many nucleated cells there were by amplifying reference gene primers. Only in-frame clones appear in the TCRdb table, and some are missing; sequencing was by immunoSEQ multiplex PCR. Clone size and V and J calls were adopted from that table, with D and trimming inferred from the DNA. The data show 78,000 or so clones, roughly four fifths seen once. V was clipped by 10 bases and J by 5 bases; unmatched bases: 10. Per germline, CDR1 MGHDK and CDR2 SYGVNS. The CDR3 sequence is 13 residues long. The source of this sequence is an elderly man with acute or convalescent COVID-19. This chain links TRBV25-1 with TRBJ2-5; TRBD1 matches at 7 bases. The sequenced material came from peripheral blood. CDR3 loop: CATGRQGLETQYF. The CDR3 DNA reads TGTGCCACCGGCAGACAGGGCTTGGAGACCCAGTACTTC.